Listed here are 15 T cell receptor beta chains from one sample, sequenced in a study of primary melanoma T cells and metastatic recurrence. Sequencing was performed with immunoSEQ multiplex PCR; in TCRdb, only in-frame clones are kept and a portion is missing. This sample's table reports 60 or so clones. Material: melanoma tumor tissue. The receptors stem from a human donor with melanoma.

The CDR3 region is CASSLGKGRGGMNTEAFF. CDR3 bases: TGTGCCAGCAGCTTAGGGAAGGGGCGAGGAGGAATGAACACTGAAGCTTTCTTT. The chain combines TRBV11-3 with TRBJ1-1, with D possibly TRBD1 on 5 matching bases. Germline-derived CDR1 and CDR2 are SGHNT and YENEEA. V shed 1 base and J shed 0 bases, with 18 bases lying between them. There are 18 residues in the CDR3.

The chain carries TRBV7-7 and TRBJ1-5; 7 positions agree with TRBD1. V was clipped by 5 bases and J by 6 bases; unmatched bases: 7. CDR1 is SSHAT, CDR2 FNYEAQ, per germline (reference sequence). The CDR3 is 14 residues long. The CDR3 loop is CASSQTTGVQPQHF. CDR3 sequence (DNA): TGTGCCAGCAGCCAGACAACAGGGGTTCAGCCCCAGCATTTT.

This chain uses TRBV6-8 with TRBJ2-7, with 7 bases identical to TRBD2. V shed 5 bases and J 5 bases; nucleotides not matched to a gene: 6. There are 13 residues in the CDR3. Germline V gives CDR1 MNHGY, CDR2 SAAAGT. The CDR3 loop is CASSAWGTNEQYF. DNA of the CDR3: TGTGCCAGCAGTGCCTGGGGGACTAACGAGCAGTACTTC.

The V call is TRBV6-8, the J call TRBJ2-1, with D possibly called TRBD1 or TRBD2 (5 bases each). V dropped 5 bases and J dropped 6 bases, with 20 bases sitting between them. Germline lookup yields CDR1 MNHGY and CDR2 SAAAGT. The CDR3 runs 16 residues. The CDR3 sequence is CASSDLWETEANEQFF. CDR3 DNA sequence: TGTGCCAGCAGTGACCTATGGGAGACAGAGGCCAATGAGCAGTTCTTC.

The chain joins TRBV14 to TRBJ1-1; D is unclear. This CDR3 has 16 residues. In germline, CDR1 is SGHDN, CDR2 FVKESK. V lost 1 base, J lost 8 bases, and 20 bases lay in between. The CDR3 DNA reads TGTGCCAGCAGCCAAGGTCTCTGGACGGAACTATCGGAAGCTTTCTTT. Its protein product is CASSQGLWTELSEAFF.

The V and J genes are TRBV29-1 and TRBJ2-7, with TRBD2 matching 7 bases. The germline CDR1 and CDR2 sequences are SQVTM and ANQGSEA. V lost 5 bases to trimming and J lost 0 bases; unmatched junction nucleotides: 4. There are 13 residues in the CDR3. The CDR3 nucleotides are TGCAGCGTTAGTCCTAGCGGCTCCTACGAGCAGTACTTC. Its translation: CSVSPSGSYEQYF.

The chain employs TRBV11-3 and TRBJ2-5; D could derive from TRBD1 or TRBD2 (6 bases each). Germline CDR1 reads SGHNT; CDR2 reads YENEEA. Trimming cost V 0 bases and J 2 bases, with 16 bases left between them. This CDR3 contains 17 residues. DNA for the CDR3: TGTGCCAGCAGCTTAGAGGGGGGCAGTGCAGAACAAGAGACCCAGTACTTC. It specifies CASSLEGGSAEQETQYF.

This chain connects TRBV11-3 to TRBJ2-3, with D unclear. This CDR3 comprises 16 residues. Trimming removed 1 base from V and 0 bases from J, with 11 bases in between. Per the germline V gene, CDR1 is SGHNT and CDR2 is YENEEA. CDR3 in DNA: TGTGCCAGCAGCTTAGGGTCGAGCTCTAGCACAGATACGCAGTATTTT. It codes for CASSLGSSSSTDTQYF.

This clone was seen a few times. This chain joins TRBV19 and TRBJ2-7; possible D gene TRBD2, 6 bases. V lost 8 bases to trimming and J lost 3 bases, with 17 bases between them. This CDR3 has 14 residues. Germline CDR1 reads LNHDA; CDR2 reads SQIVND (reference sequence). The CDR3 here is CASQPTGGIYEQYF. Written as DNA, the CDR3 is TGTGCCAGTCAGCCCACCGGCGGGATCTACGAGCAGTACTTC.

The chain links TRBV11-3 to TRBJ2-3, with 8 bases fitting TRBD1. Germline CDR1 and CDR2: SGHNT and YENEEA. The CDR3 runs to 15 residues. V was pared by 5 bases and J by 0 bases, with 4 bases of the junction left unmatched. This chain's CDR3 is CASSVGTGSTDTQYF. CDR3 bases: TGTGCCAGCAGCGTTGGGACAGGCAGCACAGATACGCAGTATTTT.

The rearrangement joins TRBV11-3 to TRBJ2-1; D gene uncertain. V lost 0 bases to trimming and J lost 5 bases, with 11 bases between them. This CDR3 is built from 15 residues. Germline values: CDR1 SGHNT, CDR2 YENEEA. The CDR3 protein is CASSLEASLNNEQFF. The CDR3 DNA reads as TGTGCCAGCAGCTTAGAGGCTAGTCTCAACAATGAGCAGTTCTTC. Supplemented by reference TRBV11-3 and TRBJ2-1, the full variable domain reads EAGVVQSPRYKIIEKKQPVAFWCNPISGHNTLYWYLQNLGQGPELLIRYENEEAVDDSQLPKDRFSAERLKGVDSTLKIQPAELGDSAVYLCASSLEASLNNEQFFGPGTRLTVL.

The J gene is TRBJ2-7, the V gene TRBV18, with 7 bases that match TRBD2. The ends lost 2 bases at V and 6 bases at J; junction bases unmatched: 7. In germline, CDR1 is KGHSH, CDR2 LQKENI. The CDR3 is made up of 14 amino acids. The CDR3 coding sequence is TGTGCCAGCTCACCAGATCGGGAGGTGGTCGAGCAGTACTTC. This encodes CASSPDREVVEQYF.

This clone was counted a single time. A junction end diverges from the germline sequence, so it may reflect a read error. The rearrangement uses TRBV10-2 and TRBJ2-1; no firm D call. Germline V gene lookup returns CDR1 WSHSY and CDR2 SAAADI. The CDR3 has 14 residues. The CDR3 is CANSVVSSYNEQFF. The CDR3 DNA reads TGCGCCAACAGTGTTGTTAGCTCCTACAATGAGCAGTTCTTC.

The chain uses TRBV11-3 and TRBJ1-5, with TRBD1 matching over 7 bases. V lost 5 bases and J lost 2; bases outside the gene matches: 6. In germline, CDR1 is SGHNT, CDR2 YENEEA. The CDR3 is made up of 15 amino acids. The CDR3 nucleotides read TGTGCCAGCAGCAAACAGGGGACGGGCAATCAGCCCCAGCATTTT. Encoded protein: CASSKQGTGNQPQHF.

The chain is built from TRBV12-2 and TRBJ2-1; TRBD2 is taken as the D call from the table, unchecked against the DNA. TRBV12-2 is described as a pseudogene. This CDR3 has 16 amino acids. DNA for the CDR3: TGTGCAAGTCGCTTAGCTAGCGGGAGTACCTACAATGAGCAGTTCTTC. Translating it yields CASRLASGSTYNEQFF.